This T cell receptor beta chain derives from a study of CD8+CD57+ T cells in acquired aplastic anemia. Study-level background: The average for DNA from sorted CD4+ and CD8+ cells was about 3.3 ug.

V lost 5 bases and J 4 bases, leaving 7 bases between the germline ends. This CDR3 spans 13 amino acids. Per germline, CDR1 KGHDR and CDR2 SFDVKD. Genomic DNA, the template, was used for profiling of the TCR beta VDJ and CDR3. One entry per CDR3 protein results from TCRdb running MiXCR on the reads. The repertoire holds around 170,000 distinct CDR3 sequences, with 45% to 50% as singletons. This clonotype was recorded at least ten times. The origin of this receptor is a human donor in good health. This rearrangement joins TRBV24-1 to TRBJ2-2; the D is unclear. Sequencing input: sorted CD4+, CD8+, or CD8+CD57+ T cells (not recorded which) from PBMCs. The CDR3 coding sequence is TGTGCCACCAGTGGGCCGGGCACCGGGGAGCTGTTTTTT. It is translated as CATSGPGTGELFF.